Below, one T cell receptor (beta chain) is given with its context. The target of this receptor is not known. No base quality values were provided; no much bigger clone lies one nucleotide off. V and J are truncated by 1 base and 0 bases respectively, leaving an intervening sequence of 7 bases. Per the germline V gene (reference sequence), GTSNPN is the CDR1 and SVGIG is the CDR2. The CDR3, from cysteine to phenylalanine, totals 14 residues. CDR3 DNA only is kept here, 42 bases in frame from base 1. These data are taken from a study of control samples from healthy donors and cancer patients (dated by TCRdb to 2018 to 2020). Receptor amplification or capture employed the immunoSEQ multiplex PCR assay. As stored in TCRdb, this immuneACCESS dataset retains in-frame rearrangements with V and J assigned. A fraction of the clones does not appear; measured against another copy, unresolved V genes explain less than half of the discrepancy, and the remainder lacks a known reason. The sample data list about 55,000 clones, and approximately 94% of these were observed just once. Approximately 1.1% of the sample rests with the top ten.

The receptor comes from a woman in her late teens or twenties in good health. The sequencing input was blood. The chain joins TRBV30 to TRBJ1-5; tentative D gene TRBD1, with 5 bases matching. Here is the DNA: TGTGCCTGGAGTGGTGGACATAGCAATCAGCCCCAGCATTTT. This codes for CAWSGGHSNQPQHF.